This T cell receptor beta chain derives from a study of blood T cell repertoires in COVID-19 (TCRdb year 2020). Some background on the complete study: The collaborator samples originated in the United States, Italy and Spain and spanned the acute and convalescent phases of COVID-19. The dataset comprised deeply sampled blood TCRbeta repertoires from subjects exposed to, actively infected with, or recovered from COVID-19. The material from the prospective study consisted of cDNA or gDNA derived from T cells, B-cell-depleted T cells, or PBMCs. Where available, HLA class I and class II types were obtained from metadata supplied by the sample provider rather than from assay-based typing. Samples came from the ongoing ImmuneRACE study (first 160 participants) plus 1,254 subjects from 6 global collaborators. A de-identified subject ID, COVID-19 status, age in years and sex were almost always included in the sample metadata. A freely available public database, intended as a resource for researchers studying the immune response to SARS-CoV-2, is where the repertoires were released.

In regard to this clone: Which antigen it targets is not known. No base quality information exists; no much larger clone differs at one position.

The collaborating institutions used their own protocols to collect whole blood in K2EDTA tubes. For TCRbeta analysis, collaborators shipped samples as frozen whole blood, isolated PBMCs, or DNA extracted from either of those sample types. Paper-wide results and their limitations: The amount of clinical and demographic metadata varied by source and participant and was provided uncurated.

TCRbeta CDR3 regions were amplified from genomic DNA by means of the immunoSEQ Assay, a bias-controlled multiplex PCR. Under the source paper's analysis protocol: Nucleated cell counts per sample were estimated from amplification of reference gene primers within the assay. To quantify the absolute abundance of each unique TCRbeta CDR3 rearrangement, sequence reads were collapsed and filtered. For each sample, productive Simpson clonality was calculated as the square root of Simpson's diversity index across productive rearrangements. TCRdb re-hosts the immuneACCESS table, in-frame sequences only. Its copies lack some clones; in the studies checked, an unresolved V gene accounts for under half of them, and the cause for the rest is not known. Clone size and the V and J calls come from that table; the DNA yielded D and trimming. This sample is represented by approximately 200,000 clones; more than 70% of them were singletons. Jointly, the top ten make up about 3.9% of the sample.

The CDR3 covers 14 residues, taking in both the cysteine and the phenylalanine. Just the 42-base CDR3 DNA is kept, in frame starting at base 1. V and J lose 3 bases and 4 bases, and a span of 10 bases separates them. The germline V gene (reference sequence) gives CDR1 as LNHDA and CDR2 as SQIVND. The rearranged segments are TRBV19 and TRBJ1-3, with the identity of the D gene unclear. The clonotype comes from a woman aged 30 to 39 with acute or convalescent COVID-19. Material: peripheral blood. The nucleotides read TGTGCCAGTAGTATGTATACTACAGGAAACACCATATATTTT. It specifies CASSMYTTGNTIYF.